These 17 T cell receptor beta chains share one sample of origin, sequenced in a study of beta chain features in type 1 diabetes listed by TCRdb under 2018. Study-wide conclusions, independent of this receptor: A moderate but significant shortening of TCRB CDR3 length was observed in type 1 diabetes patients in all four CD4+ subsets.

The method was the immunoSEQ multiplex PCR assay. All of the isolated RNA was reverse transcribed with the High Capacity cDNA Reverse Transcription Kit, so expressed TCRB transcripts were sequenced. TCRdb's version of the immuneACCESS table is confined to in-frame rearrangements and falls short of the full clone set. An unresolved V gene accounts for under half of the shortfall where checked; the remainder is of unknown origin. The sample data list 120,000 or so clones, and roughly 17% of these were observed just once. The ten top clones hold 2% to 3% of the sample. These TCRs' antigens remain unknown. The sample comprised central memory CD4+ T cells from blood. The receptors were sampled from a man between 18 and 35 years old with type 1 diabetes.

The rearrangement links TRBV7-2 to TRBJ1-1; weak D call: TRBD1 (6 bases). V lost 4 bases, J lost 6 bases, and 12 bases lay in between. From germline, CDR1 is SGHTA and CDR2 FQGNSA. The CDR3 length is 13 residues. CDR3 sequence (DNA): TGTGCCAGCAGCTCATACAGGGAGGCTGAAGCTTTCTTT. Residues: CASSSYREAEAFF.

The chain combines TRBV9 with TRBJ2-7, with TRBD1 matching over 7 bases. This CDR3 spans 15 amino acids. Germline V gene sequence: CDR1 SGDLS, CDR2 YYNGEE. The V gene end was trimmed by 0 bases and the J gene end by 1 base; junction bases not matched to a gene: 4. This CDR3 is CASSVEQGSSYEQYF. The CDR3 DNA reads TGTGCCAGCAGCGTAGAACAGGGGAGTTCCTACGAGCAGTACTTC. Using reference TRBV9 and TRBJ2-7 for the parts outside the CDR3, the full variable domain is DSGVTQTPKHLITATGQRVTLRCSPRSGDLSVYWYQQSLDQGLQFLIQYYNGEERAKGNILERFSAQQFPDLHSELNLSSLELGDSALYFCASSVEQGSSYEQYFGPGTRLTVT.

This clone was seen a few times. This rearrangement joins TRBV7-2 to TRBJ2-3; D is ambiguous. Germline V gene sequence: CDR1 SGHTA, CDR2 FQGNSA. The length of the CDR3 is 15 residues. Trimming removed 1 base from V and 1 base from J, with 9 bases in between. CDR3 DNA: TGTGCCAGCAGCTTAGACTATTCCCGCACAGATACGCAGTATTTT. As protein: CASSLDYSRTDTQYF.

The sample holds a few counts of this clone. The chain couples TRBV7-2 to TRBJ1-5; tentative D call: TRBD1 (5 bases). Germline loops: CDR1 SGHTA, CDR2 FQGNSA. V lost 5 bases and J 6 bases, leaving 17 bases between the germline ends. The CDR3 has 15 amino acids. This CDR3 reads CASSPTGTGVQPQHF. The CDR3 region has the DNA TGTGCCAGCAGCCCTACAGGCACTGGCGTTCAGCCCCAGCATTTT. The full variable domain, in which reference TRBV7-2 and TRBJ1-5 provide the parts outside the CDR3, is GAGVSQSPSNKVTEKGKDVELRCDPISGHTALYWYRQSLGQGLEFLIYFQGNSAPDKSGLPSDRFSAERTGGSVSTLTIQRTQQEDSAVYLCASSPTGTGVQPQHFGDGTRLSIL.

This clone was found a few times. This chain connects TRBV29-1 to TRBJ1-4, with 10 nucleotides matching TRBD1. Germline CDR1 reads SQVTM; CDR2 reads ANQGSEA. The trim removed 7 bases at V and 6 bases at J, leaving 2 bases unmatched. The CDR3 runs to 12 residues. CDR3 DNA sequence: TGCAGCGGCGGGACAGGGGATGAAAAACTGTTTTTT. Its translation: CSGGTGDEKLFF.

The gene calls are TRBV10-2 and TRBJ2-5; D is unclear. Between the trimmed V and J ends, which lost 8 bases and 5 bases, there was a span of 12 bases. The CDR3 extends over 12 amino acids. CDR1 is WSHSY, CDR2 SAAADI, per germline. In DNA form, the CDR3 reads TGCGCCAGCGGCTCTAGGGCGGAGACCCAGTACTTC. It yields the protein CASGSRAETQYF.

This clone was observed a few times. This chain links TRBV5-1 with TRBJ1-3; D is unclear. Trimming left V 0 bases short and J 0 bases short, with 4 bases between. The CDR3 contains 14 residues. CDR1 is SGHRS, CDR2 YFSETQ, per germline. In DNA form, the CDR3 reads TGCGCCAGCAGCTTGGACAACTCTGGAAACACCATATATTTT. Translating it yields CASSLDNSGNTIYF.

This clone was seen repeatedly, ten times or more. The chain couples TRBV29-1 to TRBJ2-7; D could derive from TRBD1 or TRBD2 (5 bases each). V lost 4 bases and J 3 bases, leaving 10 bases between the germline ends. This CDR3 has 12 residues. From germline, CDR1 is SQVTM and CDR2 ANQGSEA. In DNA, the CDR3 is TGCAGCGTTGTTGGGACGGTCTACGAGCAGTACTTC. It codes for CSVVGTVYEQYF.

Ten or more counts support this clone. The chain joins TRBV7-2 to TRBJ2-3; no definite D call. Trimming shortened V by 7 bases and J by 4 bases, and 12 bases separated the two germline ends. Germline values: CDR1 SGHTA, CDR2 FQGNSA. The CDR3 extends over 13 amino acids. CDR3 coding DNA: TGTGCCAGCACCAAACAGACGGCAGATACGCAGTATTTT. Translating it yields CASTKQTADTQYF.

The CDR3 nucleotides read TGTGCCAGCAGTGCCCGCCTTGGTGGGATCATCACTGAAGCTTTCTTT. It yields the protein CASSARLGGIITEAFF. V gene TRBV6-4 combines with J gene TRBJ1-1; unclear D gene. The CDR3 runs to 16 residues. CDR1 is MRHNA and CDR2 is SNTAGT in the germline V gene. The ends were cut back, 4 bases at V and 4 bases at J, with 19 bases in the middle.

At least ten counts were recorded for this clone. This CDR3 is also generated by other DNA sequences in the sample. The chain carries TRBV29-1 and TRBJ2-5; 8 bases match TRBD1. Germline lookup yields CDR1 SQVTM and CDR2 ANQGSEA. The CDR3 consists of 13 residues. J was trimmed by 5 bases and V by 5 bases; bases with no gene match: 7. CDR3: CSVWQGARETQYF. CDR3 coding DNA: TGCAGCGTTTGGCAGGGGGCTCGGGAGACCCAGTACTTC.

This clone showed up just a few times. The chain uses TRBV5-6 and TRBJ2-3; D could derive from TRBD1 or TRBD2 (5 bases each). The germline CDR1 and CDR2 sequences are SGHDT and YYEEEE. The V end lost 4 bases, the J end lost 1 base, and 13 bases lay between the germline ends. The CDR3 spans 15 residues. The CDR3 DNA reads as TGTGCCAGCAGCGGATGGGACGCCGGCACAGATACGCAGTATTTT. Amino acid sequence: CASSGWDAGTDTQYF. Full variable domain (outside the CDR3, taken from reference TRBV5-6 and TRBJ2-3): DAGVTQSPTHLIKTRGQQVTLRCSPKSGHDTVSWYQQALGQGPQFIFQYYEEEERQRGNFPDRFSGHQFPNYSSELNVNALLLGDSALYLCASSGWDAGTDTQYFGPGTRLTVL.

The V call is TRBV13, the J call TRBJ1-5; D is uncertain. The V end was cut by 2 bases, the J end by 11 bases, with 10 bases between. Germline V lookup: CDR1 PRHDT, CDR2 FYEKMQ (reference sequence). The CDR3 spans 12 residues. The CDR3 protein is CASSLSGQAQHF. CDR3 DNA: TGTGCCAGCAGCTTATCTGGCCAGGCCCAGCATTTT.

The chain carries TRBV5-1 and TRBJ1-1; a weak D match, TRBD1 (6 bases). V shed 0 bases and J shed 3 bases, with 9 bases lying between them. Germline V CDR1 and CDR2: SGHRS, YFSETQ. The CDR3 has 14 amino acids. The CDR3 protein is CASSLDRVDTEAFF. The DNA of the CDR3 is TGCGCCAGCAGCTTGGACAGGGTGGACACTGAAGCTTTCTTT.

There are a few counts of this clone. The sample holds other DNA sequences that translate to the same CDR3. In DNA, the CDR3 is TGTGCCAGCAGCCAAGGTGCTAACTATGGCTACACCTTC. Residues: CASSQGANYGYTF. The chain employs TRBV14 and TRBJ1-2; D is undetermined. The CDR3 totals 13 residues. Germline V CDR1 and CDR2: SGHDN, FVKESK. V lost 1 base and J 0 bases, leaving 3 bases between the germline ends.

This clone was counted at least ten times. The V call is TRBV5-4, the J call TRBJ2-4; no reliable D call. Germline assignment: CDR1 SGHNT and CDR2 YYREEE (reference sequence). The CDR3 extends over 13 amino acids. V lost 1 base to trimming and J lost 3 bases, with 5 bases between them. The CDR3: CASSLYDKNIQYF. CDR3 coding DNA: TGTGCCAGCAGCTTGTACGACAAAAACATTCAGTACTTC.

The CDR3 coding sequence is TGCACCAGCAGCCAAGGAAAGGGTGACGCTTTCTTT. Its translation is CTSSQGKGDAFF. The rearrangement links TRBV1 to TRBJ1-1. TRBV1 is a listed pseudogene. The CDR3 runs to 12 residues.